The T cell receptor beta chain described here comes from a study of T cells in Graves' hyperthyroidism and ophthalmopathy. Fresh peripheral blood, roughly 10 ml, was the source of the PBMCs. Regions amplified from RNA transcripts were the TCR beta CDR3 regions. First-round RT-PCR with HTBI primers amplified the TCR CDR3 region. Each CDR3 protein is one row after TCRdb ran MiXCR on the multiplex PCR reads. The table includes 330,000 or so distinct CDR3 sequences, roughly 19% detected once. The germline V gene encodes CDR1 SGHTA and CDR2 FQGNSA. The CDR3 extends over 18 amino acids. After removal of 3 bases from V and 4 bases from J, the junction contained 13 bases not matched to a gene.

This sequence originates from a man aged 50 to 59 with Graves' ophthalmopathy. What was sequenced was blood. The chain has TRBV7-2 and TRBJ2-2, with 8 nucleotides matching TRBD1. CDR3 sequence: CASSFAPVATGGTGELFF. The CDR3 region has the DNA TGTGCCAGCAGCTTCGCCCCGGTTGCAACAGGGGGCACCGGGGAGCTGTTTTTT.